Listed here is a single T cell receptor beta chain. Its antigen is not identified. The CDR3 consists of 15 residues. V shed 0 bases and J shed 5 bases, with 14 bases lying between them. CDR1 SGHRS and CDR2 YFSETQ come from the germline V gene. Generation of TCR cDNA used 5'RACE template switching (which added a universal primer site and UMIs). From the 5' RACE reads, TCRdb called clonotypes with MiXCR, one entry per CDR3 protein. The table has more than 300,000 distinct CDR3 sequences, about 10% seen once. These data come from a study of T cells after yellow fever vaccination. Findings and limits, study-wide: The secondary response was weaker, and its peak arrived faster, on day 5 versus 15. The study noted that FACS-sorted repertoires could contain abundant clonotypes contaminating from the bulk population. A large majority of primary-vaccination clones showed up again after the booster (about 97% CD4, about 90% CD8).

The chain combines TRBV5-1 with TRBJ2-5, with a tentative D call TRBD2 (6 bases). This TCR derives from a young man who received the YFV17D yellow fever vaccine. The specimen comprised CD4+ T cells sorted from PBMCs, sampled 45 days after the yellow fever booster vaccination. The CDR3 DNA reads as TGCGCCAGCAGCTTGGAAAGGGGCGGGGATGAGACCCAGTACTTC. Protein: CASSLERGGDETQYF. Supplemented by reference TRBV5-1 and TRBJ2-5, the full variable domain reads KAGVTQTPRYLIKTRGQQVTLSCSPISGHRSVSWYQQTPGQGLQFLFEYFSETQRNKGNFPGRFSGRQFSNSRSEMNVSTLELGDSALYLCASSLERGGDETQYFGPGTRLLVL.